This TCR beta chain originates from a study of cytomegalovirus exposure and HLA in healthy donors. Study observations and caveats: A list of 164 TCR beta chains associated with cytomegalovirus was given. HLA alleles were associated with 15,000 to 20,000 TCR beta sequences in a later analysis at 0.05 false discovery rate. Both high specificity and high sensitivity reportedly marked the classifier's diagnosis of cytomegalovirus status.

The PCR ran on 60 Vbeta and 13 Jbeta primers. TCRdb's table, derived via immunoSEQ multiplex PCR, lists solely in-frame clones and lacks some. The sample lists under 200,000 clones; roughly 79% were seen once. A word on this clone: Its specificity is unknown.

The donors (healthy individuals) were bone marrow donors. Sequencing was carried out using PBMCs. The sequence was collected from a male donor in good health and CMV-seropositive.

The CDR3 sequence: CASSPAEGAGGRSNTQYF. The CDR3 region has the DNA TGCGCCAGCAGCCCGGCGGAAGGGGCGGGGGGGCGTTCGAATACGCAGTATTTT. The chain recombines TRBV5-1 with TRBJ2-3; 9 bases are shared with TRBD2. The germline V gene has CDR1 SGHRS and CDR2 YFSETQ. The CDR3 covers 18 residues. J lost 7 bases, V lost 4 bases, and 19 bases had no gene match.